These 17 T cell receptor beta chains came from one sample sequenced in a study of tumor and adjacent non-tumor tissue in lung cancer. This sample's RNA came from whole unsorted tissue. The library came from three nested PCR rounds adapted from ARM-PCR protocols. A single record per CDR3 protein comes from TCRdb applying MiXCR to the multiplex PCR reads. The sample yields more than 90,000 distinct CDR3 sequences, around 71% seen once. Sequenced: lung tumor tissue. These receptors all stem from a man aged 60 to 69 with non-small cell lung cancer.

Concerning this clonotype itself: A single base separates this from a much larger clone, so it may be a read error. The chain links TRBV20-1 to TRBJ1-2; weak D call: TRBD1 (6 bases). The CDR3 is made up of 14 amino acids. Trimming cost V 2 bases and J 1 base, with 11 bases left between them. CDR1 is DFQATT, CDR2 SNEGSKA, per germline (reference sequence). CDR3 region: CSARTSRGNYGYTF. Here the CDR3 DNA reads TGCAGTGCTAGAACCAGCAGGGGTAACTATGGCTACACCTTC.

On this clonotype: This may be a read error: a much more frequent sequence differs by one nucleotide. The chain is built from TRBV21-1 and TRBJ2-3; the table gives TRBD2 as D, unverified against the DNA. TRBV21-1 is noted as a pseudogene. CDR3 size: 18 residues. Written as DNA, the CDR3 is TGTGCCAGCAGCAAGCTCCTCGCGACTAGCGGGAGAGCAGATACGCAGTATTTT. Translating gives CASSKLLATSGRADTQYF.

This rearrangement joins TRBV9 to TRBJ1-5; TRBD1 aligns across 8 bases. CDR3 size: 14 residues. V gave up 3 bases and J gave up 5 bases; unmatched junction bases: 4. Germline V gives CDR1 SGDLS, CDR2 YYNGEE. CDR3 residues: CASSASGGDQPQHF. The CDR3 DNA reads TGTGCCAGCAGCGCCTCAGGGGGCGATCAGCCCCAGCATTTT.

The V call is TRBV2, the J call TRBJ1-3; the D is unclear. This CDR3 has 14 residues. V dropped 6 bases and J dropped 2 bases, with 11 bases sitting between them. Germline V gives CDR1 SNHLY, CDR2 FYNNEI. CDR3 DNA: TGTGCCAGCAGCCCCAGTAGGGCTGGAAACACCATATATTTT. It translates to CASSPSRAGNTIYF.

This clonotype was observed a single time. The junction departs from the called germline gene at one end, perhaps through a read error. The rearrangement joins TRBV29-1 to TRBJ2-4; TRBD1 agrees at 11 bases. Germline lookup yields CDR1 SQVTM and CDR2 ANQGSEA. CDR3 length equals 18 residues. The CDR3 nucleotides are TGCAGCGAGGGATTTCCGGGACAGGGGGGGGTAGCCAAAATCATTCAGTACTTC. Translated: CSEGFPGQGGVAKIIQYF.

With respect to this clonotype: This sequence may be a read error, since a much larger clone differs from it by one base. CDR3 in DNA: TGTGTCAGCAGTTTGAGATACAATGAGCAGTTCTTC. Its translation is CVSSLRYNEQFF. The chain uses TRBV12-3 or TRBV12-4 and TRBJ2-1; D call uncertain. CDR3 length equals 12 residues.

This clonotype was detected a few times. This may arise from a read error, as a much more abundant clone is one base away. The CDR3 does not end in the conserved phenylalanine or tryptophan, so this is likely a read error. The V gene is TRBV4-3, the J gene TRBJ1-2, with unresolved D. Per the germline V gene, CDR1 is LGHNA and CDR2 is YSLEER. This CDR3 has 15 residues. Trimming stripped 2 bases from V and 4 bases from J, with 14 bases between. The CDR3 region is CASSQSLAGTYGYTL. The DNA for the CDR3 is TGCGCCAGCAGCCAATCGTTGGCAGGAACCTATGGCTACACCCTC.

The chain carries TRBV5-1 and TRBJ2-7; a weak D match, TRBD1 (6 bases). Germline CDR1 and CDR2: SGHRS and YFSETQ. The CDR3 is 13 residues long. Trimming took off 3 bases at V and 5 bases at J, with 12 bases between the two ends. The CDR3 spells CASSSRGSHEQYF. CDR3 nucleotide sequence: TGCGCCAGCAGCTCCAGGGGATCCCACGAGCAGTACTTC. The full variable domain, in which reference TRBV5-1 and TRBJ2-7 provide the parts outside the CDR3, is KAGVTQTPRYLIKTRGQQVTLSCSPISGHRSVSWYQQTPGQGLQFLFEYFSETQRNKGNFPGRFSGRQFSNSRSEMNVSTLELGDSALYLCASSSRGSHEQYFGPGTRLTVT.

As concerns this clonotype: The germline gene is not matched at one end of the junction; a read error may be the cause. The chain employs TRBV29-1 and TRBJ2-3, with D tentatively TRBD1 or TRBD2 (5 bases each). CDR1 and CDR2 from the germline V gene are SQVTM and ANQGSEA. There are 16 residues in the CDR3. The CDR3: CGVDAPRDGMGDAQYF. CDR3 sequence (DNA): TGCGGCGTTGATGCCCCCCGGGACGGGATGGGTGATGCGCAGTATTTT.

With regard to this clonotype: No conserved phenylalanine or tryptophan is present at the end of the CDR3, so a read error is the likely explanation. The limits of the CDR3 on the DNA are not certain, so only TCRdb's listed CDR3 is given. The chain has TRBV11-1 and TRBJ2-1; the table's D call, TRBD1, has no DNA check behind it. The CDR3 sequence runs 15 residues, both termini included. CDR1 is SGHAT and CDR2 is FQDESV in the germline V gene (reference sequence). This CDR3 is CASSLARQVRNVPFL.

In regard to this clonotype: Mismatch with germline at one junction end may stem from a read error. The V and J genes are TRBV10-3 and TRBJ2-1, with unresolved D. This CDR3 spans 13 amino acids. The V gene's germline CDR1 is ENHRY and CDR2 SYGVKD. Here the CDR3 reads CVIMHSPYNEQFF. Here the CDR3 DNA reads TGTGTCATCATGCACAGCCCCTACAATGAGCAGTTCTTC.

With respect to this clonotype: A read error may account for a junction end that differs from germline. V is TRBV20-1 and J is TRBJ2-1; TRBD2 agrees at 13 bases. Germline lookup yields CDR1 DFQATT and CDR2 SNEGSKA (reference sequence). This CDR3 comprises 16 residues. CDR3 coding DNA: TGCAGTGCTGGAGGGCCCGGGACTAGCGGGGTCAATGAGCAGCTCTTC. Encoded protein: CSAGGPGTSGVNEQLF.

This clonotype was counted at least ten times. The rearrangement uses TRBV20-1 and TRBJ2-1; perhaps TRBD1 as D (5 bases). CDR3 length: 13 amino acids. V lost 4 bases, J lost 8 bases, and 15 bases lay in between. Germline CDR1 is DFQATT and CDR2 is SNEGSKA (reference sequence). CDR3 nucleotides: TGCAGTGCTACAGGGTTTTCTTTTGATGAGCAGTTCTTC. Protein: CSATGFSFDEQFF.

The rearrangement uses TRBV6-5 and TRBJ2-7; TRBD2 might be the D (5 bases). This CDR3 has 14 amino acids. V shed 7 bases and J shed 7 bases, with 20 bases lying between them. CDR1 is MNHEY and CDR2 is SVGAGI in the germline V gene. Written as DNA, the CDR3 is TGTGCCAGCACTCAAGCGGCGGGCTCGAGGGAGCAGTACTTC. Protein product: CASTQAAGSREQYF.

A word on this clonotype: A junction end diverges from the germline sequence, so it may reflect a read error. The chain recombines TRBV6-2 or TRBV6-3 with TRBJ2-7, with 8 positions matching TRBD2. The CDR3 covers 14 residues. The germline V gene has CDR1 MNHEY and CDR2 SVGEGT. CDR3 sequence: CANTRTSPLDEQYF. In DNA form, the CDR3 reads TGTGCCAACACCAGGACTAGCCCACTGGACGAACAGTACTTC.

The rearrangement joins TRBV6-6 to TRBJ2-3; weak D call: TRBD2 (6 bases). The CDR3 is made up of 15 amino acids. Germline lookup yields CDR1 MNHNY and CDR2 SVGAGI (reference sequence). V lost 9 bases to trimming and J lost 2 bases, with 18 bases between them. The CDR3 region has the DNA TGTGCCAGTAGCACCCCTAGCGCAAACACAGATACGCAGTATTTT. This codes for CASSTPSANTDTQYF.

This chain joins TRBV11-3 and TRBJ1-1, with D hard to call. The CDR3 consists of 14 residues. Germline-derived CDR1 and CDR2 are SGHNT and YENEEA. V was pared by 2 bases and J by 1 base, with 8 bases between. The CDR3 DNA sequence: TGTGCCAGCAGCTTATTCCCAGAGAACACTGAAGCTTTCTTT. Encoded protein: CASSLFPENTEAFF.